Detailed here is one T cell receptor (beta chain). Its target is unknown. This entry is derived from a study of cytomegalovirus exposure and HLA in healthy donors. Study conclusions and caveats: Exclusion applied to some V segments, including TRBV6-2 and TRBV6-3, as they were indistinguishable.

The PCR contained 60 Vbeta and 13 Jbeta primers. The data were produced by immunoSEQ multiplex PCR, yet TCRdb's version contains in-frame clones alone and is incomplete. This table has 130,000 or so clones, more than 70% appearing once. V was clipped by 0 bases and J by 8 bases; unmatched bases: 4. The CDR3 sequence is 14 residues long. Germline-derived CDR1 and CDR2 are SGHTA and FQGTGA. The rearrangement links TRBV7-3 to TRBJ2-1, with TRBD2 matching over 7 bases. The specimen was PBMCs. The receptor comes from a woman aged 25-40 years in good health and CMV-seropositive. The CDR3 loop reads CASSLTGGADEQFF. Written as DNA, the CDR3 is TGTGCCAGCAGCTTAACGGGAGGGGCGGATGAGCAGTTCTTC.